These 12 T cell receptor beta chains came from one sample sequenced in a study of metastatic and nonmetastatic thyroid tumors. Among the patients, none had received any treatment before thyroid surgery. MiXCR re-clonotyped the PCR reads for TCRdb. The sample contains roughly 20,000 clones, around 18% of which appear only once. Sequencing was carried out using blood. All receptors come from a male donor with papillary thyroid cancer or a benign thyroid nodule (not recorded which). Some clones in this sample may be carry-over from other donors' samples.

In its sample, this clone was seen many times. J is TRBJ1-4 and V is TRBV12-3 or TRBV12-4; D ambiguous. Trimming stripped 9 bases from V and 1 base from J, with 9 bases between. This CDR3 is 13 amino acids long. The CDR3 reads CASRRGTNEKLFF. The CDR3 DNA reads as TGTGCCAGTCGTCGGGGAACTAATGAAAAACTGTTTTTT.

This clone has at least ten counts. The chain recombines TRBV7-6 with TRBJ2-7, with a possible D match to TRBD2 (5 bases). Deletions cut 4 bases from V and 2 bases from J, with 18 bases between. The CDR3 runs 16 residues. CDR1 and CDR2 (germline): SGHVS, FNYEAQ. The CDR3 coding sequence is TGTGCCAGCAGCTCCCCTCGTGGGAGAAAACCCTACGAGCAGTACTTC. This codes for CASSSPRGRKPYEQYF.

This clone is categorized as medium-sized. The chain links TRBV11-3 to TRBJ2-1, with TRBD2 matching over 15 bases. V shed 5 bases and J 7 bases; nucleotides not matched to a gene: 12. Germline V gene lookup returns CDR1 SGHNT and CDR2 YENEEA. The CDR3 is 18 amino acids. The CDR3 loop reads CASSQFKAGTSGRNEQFF. The CDR3 DNA follows: TGTGCCAGCAGCCAATTTAAGGCCGGGACTAGCGGGAGGAATGAGCAGTTCTTC.

The V gene is TRBV28, the J gene TRBJ2-7; 12 bases match TRBD2. This CDR3 is built from 15 residues. Germline V gene lookup returns CDR1 MDHEN and CDR2 SYDVKM. The J segment lost 3 bases and the V segment lost 6 bases, leaving 6 bases of the junction unmatched. The CDR3 loop reads CASSLGGLAGYEQYV. In DNA form, the CDR3 reads TGTGCCAGCAGCTTAGGGGGACTAGCGGGCTACGAGCAGTACGTC.

Concerning this clone: Its ends do not fully match the called genes, so a read error is possible. The V call is TRBV5-1, the J call TRBJ2-7; D might be TRBD2 (7 bases). Germline assignment: CDR1 SGHRS and CDR2 YFSETQ. There are 14 residues in the CDR3. The CDR3 sequence is CASGLPGGSYGQYF. The CDR3 region has the DNA TGCGCCAGCGGCTTGCCGGGGGGCTCCTACGGGCAGTACTTC.

The J gene is TRBJ1-6, the V gene TRBV7-2; D call uncertain. The germline V gene has CDR1 SGHTA and CDR2 FQGNSA. With 7 bases removed from V and 6 bases from J, the gap between germline ends came to 13 bases. The CDR3 loop spans 14 amino acids. The CDR3 DNA is TGTGCCAGCATCAACGGTCGGGGTAATTCACCCCTCCACTTT. Amino acids: CASINGRGNSPLHF. The whole variable domain, remainder taken from reference TRBV7-2 and TRBJ1-6, is GAGVSQSPSNKVTEKGKDVELRCDPISGHTALYWYRQSLGQGLEFLIYFQGNSAPDKSGLPSDRFSAERTGGSVSTLTIQRTQQEDSAVYLCASINGRGNSPLHFGNGTRLTVT.

Note on this clone: A read error may account for a junction end that differs from germline. This rearrangement joins TRBV11-2 to TRBJ2-1, with unresolved D. From germline, CDR1 is SGHAT and CDR2 FQNNGV. The CDR3 consists of 16 residues. CDR3 in amino acids: CAGSLQSQVGNNEQFF. The CDR3 DNA follows: TGTGCCGGCAGCCTCCAGTCTCAAGTGGGGAACAATGAGCAGTTCTTC.

This clone appeared a few times. This sequence joins TRBV19 and TRBJ2-7; a weak D match, TRBD2 (5 bases). V lost 4 bases and J 2 bases, leaving 9 bases between the germline ends. The CDR3 is 13 amino acids. From germline, CDR1 is LNHDA and CDR2 SQIVND (reference sequence). The CDR3 DNA sequence: TGTGCCAGTAGTAGTACCGGGACCTACGAGCAGTACTTC. As protein: CASSSTGTYEQYF.

This clone came up many times. V is TRBV27 and J is TRBJ1-1, with D unclear. This CDR3 is built from 16 residues. The germline CDR1 and CDR2 sequences are MNHEY and SMNVEV (reference sequence). Between the trimmed V and J ends, which lost 1 base and 2 bases, there was a span of 14 bases. CDR3 sequence: CASSLYMALVNTEAFF. In DNA, the CDR3 is TGTGCCAGCAGTTTATATATGGCGCTAGTAAACACTGAAGCTTTCTTT.

This clone was seen repeatedly, ten times or more. The gene calls are TRBV5-6 and TRBJ2-7; D gene uncertain. Germline-derived CDR1 and CDR2 are SGHDT and YYEEEE. The CDR3 is made up of 15 amino acids. The V and J ends lost 3 bases and 0 bases respectively, with 13 bases between them. CDR3 residues: CASSWSGRSSYEQYF. CDR3 nucleotide sequence: TGTGCCAGCAGCTGGTCCGGCAGGAGCTCCTACGAGCAGTACTTC.

Ten or more counts support this clone. The chain has TRBV28 and TRBJ2-1; 7 bases map to TRBD1. The ends lost 5 bases at V and 0 bases at J; junction bases unmatched: 7. This CDR3 contains 16 residues. In germline, CDR1 is MDHEN, CDR2 SYDVKM. The CDR3 reads CASSQTRGSSYNEQFF. The CDR3 nucleotides read TGTGCCAGCAGTCAGACCAGGGGGAGCTCCTACAATGAGCAGTTCTTC.

This clone was seen ten or more times. The chain recombines TRBV12-5 with TRBJ1-1; D is unclear. CDR1 and CDR2 from the germline V gene are LGHNT and FRNRAP. The CDR3 runs 10 residues. V was pared by 6 bases and J by 10 bases, with 9 bases between. CDR3 coding DNA: TGTGCTAGTGGCACCTACAGAGCTTTCTTT. It encodes CASGTYRAFF.